This T cell receptor beta chain was captured in a study of T cell responses to AZD1222 COVID-19 vaccine. Study results and caveats: Repertoires were obtained only post-peak T cell response. Clonal diversity was possibly underestimated; the donors were predominantly white British and more often female. Across spike, vaccine-associated CD4 TCRs were found, dominant at 160-218 and 743-854. The reported proportion of spike-specific TCRs targeting unmutated variant regions was nearly half.

Assay used: immunoSEQ multiplex PCR; TCRdb lists only in-frame clones, some missing. The sample lists 130,000 to 150,000 clones; approximately 89% were seen once. Of note for this clone: Its antigen is still unknown.

This CDR3 region has 11 residues. Trimming pared 1 base from V and 5 bases from J, leaving 1 base between. Germline V gene data show CDR1 as SGHDN and CDR2 as FVKESK. The chain carries TRBV14 and TRBJ2-3; D is unresolved. The sample here was peripheral blood, taken on day 0 of AZD1222 vaccination. The source of this sequence is an adult in good health. Here the CDR3 reads CASSQGDTQYF. Here the CDR3 DNA reads TGTGCCAGCAGCCAAGGAGATACGCAGTATTTT.